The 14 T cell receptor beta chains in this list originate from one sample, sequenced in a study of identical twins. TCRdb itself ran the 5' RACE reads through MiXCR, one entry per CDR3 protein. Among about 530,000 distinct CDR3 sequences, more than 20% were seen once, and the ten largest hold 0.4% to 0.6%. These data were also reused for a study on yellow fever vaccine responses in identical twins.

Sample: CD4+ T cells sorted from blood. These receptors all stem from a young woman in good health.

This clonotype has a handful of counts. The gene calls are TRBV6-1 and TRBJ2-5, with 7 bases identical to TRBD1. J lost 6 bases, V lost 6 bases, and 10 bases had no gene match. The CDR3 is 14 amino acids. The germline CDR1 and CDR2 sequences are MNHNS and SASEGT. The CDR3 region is CASSPDRVRKTQYF. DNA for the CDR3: TGTGCCAGCAGCCCCGACAGGGTTCGGAAGACCCAGTACTTC.

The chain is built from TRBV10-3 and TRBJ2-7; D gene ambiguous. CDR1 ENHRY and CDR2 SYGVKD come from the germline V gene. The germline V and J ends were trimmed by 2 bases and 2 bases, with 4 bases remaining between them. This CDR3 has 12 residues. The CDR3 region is CAISETAYEQYF. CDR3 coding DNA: TGTGCCATCAGTGAGACTGCCTACGAGCAGTACTTC.

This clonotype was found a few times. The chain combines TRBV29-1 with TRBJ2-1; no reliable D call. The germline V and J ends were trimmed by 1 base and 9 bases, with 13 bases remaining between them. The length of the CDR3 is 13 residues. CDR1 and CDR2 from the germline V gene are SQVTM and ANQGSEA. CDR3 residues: CSVEVGVGGEQFF. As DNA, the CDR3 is TGCAGCGTTGAAGTTGGGGTAGGTGGTGAGCAGTTCTTC.

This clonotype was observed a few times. The CDR3 region is CASSPPTGRGGPYEQYF. CDR3 in DNA: TGTGCCAGCAGCCCACCCACCGGCAGGGGTGGTCCCTACGAGCAGTACTTC. The genes are TRBV7-9 and TRBJ2-7, with TRBD1 as a possible D gene (6 bases). The CDR3 is 17 amino acids. Trimming removed 5 bases at V and 2 bases at J, with 22 bases between. Germline CDR1 and CDR2: SEHNR and FQNEAQ (reference sequence).

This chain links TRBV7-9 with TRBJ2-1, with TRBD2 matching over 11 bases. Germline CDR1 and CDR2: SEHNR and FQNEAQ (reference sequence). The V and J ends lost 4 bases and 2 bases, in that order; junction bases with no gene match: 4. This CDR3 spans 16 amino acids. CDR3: CASSSFSGRAYNEQFF. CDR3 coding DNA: TGTGCCAGCAGCTCCTTTAGCGGGAGGGCCTACAATGAGCAGTTCTTC.

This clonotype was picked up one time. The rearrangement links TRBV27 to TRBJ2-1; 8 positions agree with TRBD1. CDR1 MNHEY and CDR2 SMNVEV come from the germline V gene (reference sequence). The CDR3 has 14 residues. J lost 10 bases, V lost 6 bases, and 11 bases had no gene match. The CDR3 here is CASSSYRGSGEQFF. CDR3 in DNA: TGTGCCAGCAGCTCATACAGGGGGTCGGGGGAGCAGTTCTTC.

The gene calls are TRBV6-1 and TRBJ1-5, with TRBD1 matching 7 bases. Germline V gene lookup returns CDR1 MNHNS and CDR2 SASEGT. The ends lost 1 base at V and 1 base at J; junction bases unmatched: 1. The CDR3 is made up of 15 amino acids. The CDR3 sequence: CASSEEGQSNQPQHF. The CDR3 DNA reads TGTGCCAGCAGTGAAGAGGGACAGAGCAATCAGCCCCAGCATTTT.

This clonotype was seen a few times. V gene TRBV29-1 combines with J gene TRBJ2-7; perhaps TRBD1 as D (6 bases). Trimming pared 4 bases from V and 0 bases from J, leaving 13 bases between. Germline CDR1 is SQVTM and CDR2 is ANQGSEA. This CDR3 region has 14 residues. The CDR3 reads CSVVRQEASYEQYF. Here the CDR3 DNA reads TGCAGCGTTGTCCGACAGGAAGCCTCCTACGAGCAGTACTTC.

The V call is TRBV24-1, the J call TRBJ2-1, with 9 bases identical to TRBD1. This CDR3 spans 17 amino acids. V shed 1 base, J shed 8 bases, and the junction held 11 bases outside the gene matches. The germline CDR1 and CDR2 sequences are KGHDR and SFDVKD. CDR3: CATSDFPGQGQSHEQFF. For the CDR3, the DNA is TGTGCCACCAGTGATTTCCCGGGACAGGGCCAAAGTCATGAGCAGTTCTTC.

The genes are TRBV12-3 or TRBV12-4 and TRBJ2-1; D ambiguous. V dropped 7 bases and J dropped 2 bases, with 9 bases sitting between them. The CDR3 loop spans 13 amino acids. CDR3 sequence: CASTQTPYNEQFF. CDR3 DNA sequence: TGTGCCAGCACCCAGACTCCCTACAATGAGCAGTTCTTC.

This CDR3 reads CASSLAGGGNEQYF. For the CDR3, the DNA is TGCGCCAGCAGCTTAGCGGGAGGAGGCAACGAGCAGTACTTC. The chain joins TRBV5-1 to TRBJ2-7; TRBD2 matches at 9 bases. V lost 2 bases to trimming and J lost 5 bases; unmatched junction nucleotides: 5. The CDR3 is 14 amino acids. CDR1 and CDR2 from the germline V gene are SGHRS and YFSETQ.

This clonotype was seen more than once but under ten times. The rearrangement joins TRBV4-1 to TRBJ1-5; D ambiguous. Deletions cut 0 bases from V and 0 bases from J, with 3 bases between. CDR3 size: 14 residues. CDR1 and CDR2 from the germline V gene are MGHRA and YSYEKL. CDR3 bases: TGCGCCAGCAGCCAAGACTTTAGCAATCAGCCCCAGCATTTT. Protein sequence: CASSQDFSNQPQHF.

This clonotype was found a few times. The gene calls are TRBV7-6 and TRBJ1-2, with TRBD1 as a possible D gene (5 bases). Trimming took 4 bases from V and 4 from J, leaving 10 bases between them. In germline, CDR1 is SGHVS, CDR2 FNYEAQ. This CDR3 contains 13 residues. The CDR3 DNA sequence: TGTGCCAGCAGCTCCAATGGGGCCTATGGCTACACCTTC. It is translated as CASSSNGAYGYTF.

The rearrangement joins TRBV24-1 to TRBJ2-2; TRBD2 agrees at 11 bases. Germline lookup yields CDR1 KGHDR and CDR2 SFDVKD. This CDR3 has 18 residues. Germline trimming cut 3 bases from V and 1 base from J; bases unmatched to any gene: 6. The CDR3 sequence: CATSDTGTSGGNTGELFF. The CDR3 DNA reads TGTGCCACCAGTGATACCGGGACTAGCGGAGGGAACACCGGGGAGCTGTTTTTT.